These 30 T cell receptor beta chains were sequenced from one sample in a study of T cell responses to AZD1222 COVID-19 vaccine. Profiled with immunoSEQ multiplex PCR; TCRdb holds only in-frame clones, not every one. The profile shows 95,000 to 100,000 clones, less than 90% of them singletons. The specimen comprised peripheral blood, sampled on day 0 of AZD1222 vaccination. The receptors stem from an adult in good health.

The chain uses TRBV18 and TRBJ1-2; maybe TRBD1 (5 bases). The CDR3 length is 13 residues. CDR1 is KGHSH, CDR2 LQKENI, per germline. Trimming shortened V by 1 base and J by 5 bases, and 8 bases separated the two germline ends. CDR3 nucleotides: TGTGCCAGCTCACCACAGGAGGGGTATGGCTACACCTTC. It encodes CASSPQEGYGYTF. Variable domain in full (rest from reference TRBV18 and TRBJ1-2): NAGVMQNPRHLVRRRGQEARLRCSPMKGHSHVYWYRQLPEEGLKFMVYLQKENIIDESGMPKERFSAEFPKEGPSILRIQQVVRGDSAAYFCASSPQEGYGYTFGSGTRLTVV.

The CDR3 spells CASSKIAGGPHNEQFF. The CDR3 DNA reads as TGTGCCAGCAGTAAGATAGCGGGAGGGCCGCACAATGAGCAGTTCTTC. This chain links TRBV2 with TRBJ2-1, with TRBD2 identical over 11 bases. Germline trimming cut 5 bases from V and 5 bases from J; bases unmatched to any gene: 8. Germline CDR1 reads SNHLY; CDR2 reads FYNNEI. This CDR3 region has 16 residues.

The chain uses TRBV11-2 and TRBJ2-7, with D perhaps TRBD1 or TRBD2 (5 bases each). The CDR3 has 14 residues. Germline loops: CDR1 SGHAT, CDR2 FQNNGV. The V gene lost 5 bases and the J gene lost 6 bases, with 17 bases spanning the gap. CDR3 amino acids: CASSPGRVSGEQYF. The CDR3 region has the DNA TGTGCCAGCAGCCCGGGGCGGGTGAGTGGCGAGCAGTACTTC.

This chain connects TRBV30 to TRBJ2-3; TRBD2 matches 7 bases. J lost 3 bases, V lost 2 bases, and 8 bases had no gene match. CDR1 and CDR2 from the germline V gene are GTSNPN and SVGIG (reference sequence). The CDR3 loop spans 15 amino acids. The CDR3 sequence: CAWSPRAGVTDTQYF. The CDR3 bases are TGTGCCTGGAGTCCAAGGGCGGGGGTAACAGATACGCAGTATTTT.

The V and J genes are TRBV7-9 and TRBJ2-1; tentative D call: TRBD2 (6 bases). Per the germline V gene, CDR1 is SEHNR and CDR2 is FQNEAQ (reference sequence). The V end lost 3 bases, the J end lost 7 bases, and 16 bases lay between the germline ends. CDR3 length: 15 amino acids. CDR3 nucleotide sequence: TGTGCCAGCAGCTTCCCCTCAGCGGGTTCTAATGAGCAGTTCTTC. This gives the protein CASSFPSAGSNEQFF.

V usage is TRBV5-1 and J usage is TRBJ2-7; a possible D gene is TRBD1 (6 bases). The length of the CDR3 is 14 residues. Germline V gene lookup returns CDR1 SGHRS and CDR2 YFSETQ. V gave up 2 bases and J gave up 4 bases, with 13 bases separating them. The CDR3 nucleotides read TGCGCCAGCAGCTTCGGTACAGGGACGTACGAGCAGTACTTC. It yields the protein CASSFGTGTYEQYF.

This chain links TRBV7-9 with TRBJ2-2; 12 positions match TRBD1. From germline, CDR1 is SEHNR and CDR2 FQNEAQ (reference sequence). V lost 1 base to trimming and J lost 3 bases; unmatched junction nucleotides: 3. The CDR3 spans 17 residues. The chain's CDR3 is CASSLGDRGRDTGELFF. CDR3 in DNA: TGTGCCAGCAGCTTAGGGGACAGGGGGCGCGACACCGGGGAGCTGTTTTTT.

J is TRBJ2-7 and V is TRBV5-1, with a possible D match to TRBD2 (6 bases). CDR1 is SGHRS and CDR2 is YFSETQ in the germline V gene. V shed 2 bases and J shed 6 bases, with 18 bases lying between them. This CDR3 region has 15 residues. The CDR3 spells CASSFAGPAGPEQYF. The CDR3 DNA reads as TGCGCCAGCAGCTTTGCGGGACCCGCGGGCCCCGAGCAGTACTTC.

V and J are TRBV19 and TRBJ2-7; no definite D call. The CDR3 has 13 residues. From germline, CDR1 is LNHDA and CDR2 SQIVND (reference sequence). V dropped 7 bases and J dropped 3 bases, with 13 bases sitting between them. The CDR3 loop reads CASTSPVRYEQYF. In DNA, the CDR3 is TGTGCCAGTACCTCTCCCGTGCGCTACGAGCAGTACTTC.

The V gene is TRBV5-8, the J gene TRBJ2-2; D gene unclear. The CDR3 has 16 amino acids. The germline CDR1 and CDR2 sequences are SGHTS and YDEGEE. Trimming removed 0 bases at V and 1 base at J, with 10 bases between. The CDR3 here is CASSLGVPVNTGELFF. In nucleotides, the CDR3 is TGTGCCAGCAGCTTGGGGGTCCCTGTGAACACCGGGGAGCTGTTTTTT.

This clone has more than one count but fewer than ten. The chain has TRBV7-9 and TRBJ1-5; TRBD1 is a possible D gene (5 bases). Trimming cost V 5 bases and J 0 bases, with 11 bases left between them. This CDR3 contains 15 residues. Germline assignment: CDR1 SEHNR and CDR2 FQNEAQ (reference sequence). The CDR3 loop reads CASSPEGVSNQPQHF. The CDR3 DNA follows: TGTGCCAGCAGCCCGGAAGGGGTTAGCAATCAGCCCCAGCATTTT.

The rearrangement joins TRBV7-8 to TRBJ2-7; D remains unclear. Trimming took 5 bases from V and 0 from J, leaving 5 bases between them. This CDR3 comprises 12 residues. Germline CDR1 reads SGHVS; CDR2 reads FQNEAQ. The CDR3 DNA is TGTGCCAGCAGCCTCTCCTCCTACGAGCAGTACTTC. This sequence encodes CASSLSSYEQYF.

This clone turned up a few times. The chain has TRBV2 and TRBJ1-2; no clear D gene. Germline lookup yields CDR1 SNHLY and CDR2 FYNNEI. The CDR3 runs 14 residues. The V gene lost 4 bases and the J gene lost 3 bases, with 12 bases spanning the gap. Written as DNA, the CDR3 is TGTGCCAGCAGTGCGAGGGAGTCGGACTATGGCTACACCTTC. It is translated as CASSARESDYGYTF. The whole variable domain, filled in from reference TRBV2 and TRBJ1-2, reads EPEVTQTPSHQVTQMGQEVILRCVPISNHLYFYWYRQILGQKVEFLVSFYNNEISEKSEIFDDQFSVERPDGSNFTLKIRSTKLEDSAMYFCASSARESDYGYTFGSGTRLTVV.

This clone was seen once. This chain connects TRBV2 to TRBJ2-7; possibly TRBD1 or TRBD2 for D (5 bases each). This CDR3 comprises 15 residues. Germline V lookup: CDR1 SNHLY, CDR2 FYNNEI. V gave up 7 bases and J gave up 0 bases, with 16 bases separating them. Here the CDR3 DNA reads TGTGCCAGCATGAGGGGTCTCATGAGCTCCTACGAGCAGTACTTC. This codes for CASMRGLMSSYEQYF. The full variable domain, in which reference TRBV2 and TRBJ2-7 provide the parts outside the CDR3, is EPEVTQTPSHQVTQMGQEVILRCVPISNHLYFYWYRQILGQKVEFLVSFYNNEISEKSEIFDDQFSVERPDGSNFTLKIRSTKLEDSAMYFCASMRGLMSSYEQYFGPGTRLTVT.

This clone was recorded a few times. This chain joins TRBV4-1 and TRBJ2-2, with 7 bases fitting TRBD2. The CDR3 spans 15 residues. The V segment lost 4 bases and the J segment 1 base; nucleotides outside the gene matches: 3. Germline V gives CDR1 MGHRA, CDR2 YSYEKL. DNA for the CDR3: TGCGCCAGCAGCCCTCGGGAGGTGAACACCGGGGAGCTGTTTTTT. The encoded protein is CASSPREVNTGELFF.

This clone came up once. V is TRBV7-3 and J is TRBJ2-1; D is uncertain. The CDR3 has 14 residues. Germline CDR1 and CDR2: SGHTA and FQGTGA. V was cut by 5 bases and J by 1 base, with 9 bases left in between. The chain's CDR3 is CASSPDPSYNEQFF. The CDR3 region has the DNA TGTGCCAGCAGCCCTGACCCGTCCTACAATGAGCAGTTCTTC.

This clone was picked up one time. The chain uses TRBV4-2 and TRBJ2-7; D gene uncertain. This CDR3 has 14 amino acids. Germline CDR1 reads LGHNA; CDR2 reads YNFKEQ. Trimming pared 0 bases from V and 3 bases from J, leaving 9 bases between. CDR3: CASSQDLLNYEQYF. Written as DNA, the CDR3 is TGTGCCAGCAGCCAAGATCTCCTTAACTACGAGCAGTACTTC.

This clone was observed a handful of times. The chain recombines TRBV6-5 with TRBJ2-7; 8 bases agree with TRBD1. Losses at the gene ends were 7 bases for V and 4 bases for J; bases not matched to a gene: 9. The CDR3 is 14 amino acids. Germline CDR1 MNHEY, CDR2 SVGAGI. The CDR3 DNA is TGTGCCAGCACTCCCAGGACAGGGAAATACGAGCAGTACTTC. Its translation is CASTPRTGKYEQYF.

The rearrangement links TRBV5-1 to TRBJ2-1; possible D gene TRBD2, 6 bases. The CDR3 contains 16 residues. CDR1 SGHRS and CDR2 YFSETQ come from the germline V gene. V was pared by 4 bases and J by 0 bases, with 14 bases between. The CDR3: CASSLTYSGSYNEQFF. The CDR3 region has the DNA TGCGCCAGCAGCCTAACCTATAGCGGCTCCTACAATGAGCAGTTCTTC.

This chain joins TRBV25-1 and TRBJ2-3, with TRBD2 matching 12 bases. V trimming: 5 bases; J trimming: 0 bases; junction bases outside the gene matches: 9. The germline CDR1 and CDR2 sequences are MGHDK and SYGVNS. This CDR3 region has 18 residues. In DNA, the CDR3 is TGTGCCAGCAGTCCCCGTGCTAGCGGGAGGGGGAGCACAGATACGCAGTATTTT. The encoded protein is CASSPRASGRGSTDTQYF.

The chain is built from TRBV9 and TRBJ2-2; tentative D call: TRBD1 (6 bases). The V end was cut by 4 bases, the J end by 4 bases, with 8 bases between. Germline V gives CDR1 SGDLS, CDR2 YYNGEE. The CDR3 spans 13 residues. CDR3 sequence: CASSRDTTGELFF. In DNA form, the CDR3 reads TGTGCCAGCAGCCGGGACACCACCGGGGAGCTGTTTTTT.

The chain employs TRBV30 and TRBJ1-2; D is uncertain. The CDR3 is 15 residues long. Germline V gene lookup returns CDR1 GTSNPN and CDR2 SVGIG (reference sequence). Deletions cut 2 bases from V and 14 bases from J, with 27 bases between. In DNA form, the CDR3 reads TGTGCCTGGAGTACCCCCCTTCTGGGTCGGGGTGCAAGGACCTTC. It is translated as CAWSTPLLGRGARTF.

The chain links TRBV9 to TRBJ2-5; a possible D gene is TRBD2 (5 bases). V was trimmed by 4 bases and J by 0 bases, leaving 13 bases between them. The length of the CDR3 is 15 residues. CDR1 and CDR2 (germline): SGDLS, YYNGEE. In DNA form, the CDR3 reads TGTGCCAGCAGCACCGGACTTGGGAACCAAGAGACCCAGTACTTC. It codes for CASSTGLGNQETQYF.

The V gene is TRBV6-2 or TRBV6-3, the J gene TRBJ2-7, with 11 bases identical to TRBD2. This CDR3 comprises 16 residues. Germline CDR1 reads MNHEY; CDR2 reads SVGEGT. V lost 4 bases, J lost 0 bases, and 5 bases stayed unmatched. CDR3 sequence reads: CASSLRLAGTSYEQYF. CDR3 DNA sequence: TGTGCCAGCAGTTTACGACTAGCGGGAACCTCCTACGAGCAGTACTTC.

This rearrangement joins TRBV30 to TRBJ2-1; 7 bases are a match to TRBD1. The ends lost 5 bases at V and 10 bases at J; junction bases unmatched: 11. CDR1 GTSNPN and CDR2 SVGIG come from the germline V gene (reference sequence). This CDR3 spans 13 amino acids. DNA of the CDR3: TGTGCCTGGGCACAGGGGACCGCTAACGAGCAGTTCTTC. It encodes CAWAQGTANEQFF.

In DNA form, the CDR3 reads TGCAGCGTTGGGGCAGGGAAGGCCAAAAACATTCAGTACTTC. It specifies CSVGAGKAKNIQYF. This sequence joins TRBV29-1 and TRBJ2-4, with a possible D match to TRBD1 (5 bases). The germline V and J ends were trimmed by 4 bases and 1 base, with 11 bases remaining between them. The CDR3 is 14 residues long. Germline-derived CDR1 and CDR2 are SQVTM and ANQGSEA.

The rearrangement uses TRBV7-2 and TRBJ1-5; possible D gene TRBD1, 5 bases. Trimming left V 3 bases short and J 7 bases short, with 10 bases between. Germline assignment: CDR1 SGHTA and CDR2 FQGNSA. The CDR3 has 13 residues. The CDR3 sequence is CASSFQGDQPQHF. DNA of the CDR3: TGTGCCAGCAGCTTCCAGGGAGACCAGCCCCAGCATTTT.

This clone has only one observation. The chain recombines TRBV2 with TRBJ2-7, with 7 bases fitting TRBD2. In germline, CDR1 is SNHLY, CDR2 FYNNEI. The CDR3 is 12 amino acids. Trimming removed 8 bases from V and 6 bases from J; junction bases left unmatched: 7. The CDR3 spells CASWDYRPEQYF. In DNA, the CDR3 is TGTGCCAGCTGGGACTACCGCCCCGAGCAGTACTTC.

The chain is built from TRBV7-3 and TRBJ1-6; TRBD1 is a possible D gene (5 bases). Germline V gene lookup returns CDR1 SGHTA and CDR2 FQGTGA. Trimming pared 2 bases from V and 9 bases from J, leaving 14 bases between. The CDR3 has 15 residues. CDR3 coding DNA: TGTGCCAGCAGCTTACAAGGGCAGGGCGGTTCACCCCTCCACTTT. This gives the protein CASSLQGQGGSPLHF.

The V gene is TRBV4-1, the J gene TRBJ1-2; a possible D gene is TRBD1 (6 bases). This CDR3 has 15 residues. With 1 base removed from V and 5 bases from J, the gap between germline ends came to 14 bases. From germline, CDR1 is MGHRA and CDR2 YSYEKL. CDR3 region: CASSQGLGQNYGYTF. In DNA form, the CDR3 reads TGCGCCAGCAGCCAAGGGCTCGGACAGAATTATGGCTACACCTTC.